Detailed here is one TCR beta chain. These data are taken from a study of cytomegalovirus exposure and HLA in healthy donors. With 60 Vbeta and 13 Jbeta primers, the PCR was carried out. The assay was immunoSEQ multiplex PCR, and TCRdb's table has in-frame clones only and misses some. The sample yields 110,000 to 150,000 clones, about 71% seen once. The germline gives CDR1 MGHRA, CDR2 YSYEKL. CDR3 length: 15 amino acids. Trimming cost V 1 base and J 5 bases, with 13 bases left between them. Sequences were obtained from PBMCs. This rearrangement joins TRBV4-1 to TRBJ2-3, with D possibly matching TRBD1 (7 bases). This sequence originates from a woman aged 60-75 years in good health and CMV-seropositive. CDR3 amino acids: CASSQGGAGGDTQYF. In DNA, the CDR3 is TGCGCCAGCAGCCAAGGGGGGGCAGGGGGAGATACGCAGTATTTT.